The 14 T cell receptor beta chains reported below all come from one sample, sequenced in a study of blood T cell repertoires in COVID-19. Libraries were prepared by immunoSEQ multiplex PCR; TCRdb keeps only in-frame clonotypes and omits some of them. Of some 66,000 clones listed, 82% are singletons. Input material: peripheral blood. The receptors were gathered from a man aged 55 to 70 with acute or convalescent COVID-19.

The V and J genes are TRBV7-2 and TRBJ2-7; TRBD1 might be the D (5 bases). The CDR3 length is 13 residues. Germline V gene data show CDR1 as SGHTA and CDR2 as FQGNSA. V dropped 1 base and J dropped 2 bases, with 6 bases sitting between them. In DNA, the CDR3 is TGTGCCAGCAGCTTAGTAGGGGCCTACGAGCAGTACGTC. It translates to CASSLVGAYEQYV.

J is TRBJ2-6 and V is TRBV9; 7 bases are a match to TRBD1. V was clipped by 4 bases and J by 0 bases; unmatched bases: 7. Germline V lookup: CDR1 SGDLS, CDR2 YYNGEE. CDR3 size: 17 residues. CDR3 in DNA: TGTGCCAGCAGCACCGCCGGGGACAGCTCTGGGGCCAACGTCCTGACTTTC. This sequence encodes CASSTAGDSSGANVLTF. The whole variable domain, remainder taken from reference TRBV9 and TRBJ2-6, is DSGVTQTPKHLITATGQRVTLRCSPRSGDLSVYWYQQSLDQGLQFLIQYYNGEERAKGNILERFSAQQFPDLHSELNLSSLELGDSALYFCASSTAGDSSGANVLTFGAGSRLTVL.

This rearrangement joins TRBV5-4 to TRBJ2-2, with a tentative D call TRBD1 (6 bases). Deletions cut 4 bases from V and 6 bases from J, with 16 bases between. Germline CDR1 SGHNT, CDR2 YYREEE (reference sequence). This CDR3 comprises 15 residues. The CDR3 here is CASSRDKPGPGELFF. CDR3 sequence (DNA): TGTGCCAGCAGCAGGGACAAACCGGGCCCCGGGGAGCTGTTTTTT.

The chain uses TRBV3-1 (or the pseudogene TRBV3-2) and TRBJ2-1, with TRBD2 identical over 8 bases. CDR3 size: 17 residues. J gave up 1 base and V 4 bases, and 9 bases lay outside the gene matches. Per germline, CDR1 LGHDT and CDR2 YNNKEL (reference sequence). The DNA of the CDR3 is TGTGCCAGCAGCCCGTGGGGCAGCGGGGGATCCTACAATGAGCAGTTCTTC. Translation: CASSPWGSGGSYNEQFF.

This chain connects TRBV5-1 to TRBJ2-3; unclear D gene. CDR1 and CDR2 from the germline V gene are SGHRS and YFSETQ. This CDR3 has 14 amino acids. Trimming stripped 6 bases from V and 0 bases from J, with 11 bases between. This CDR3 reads CASTEQSSTDTQYF. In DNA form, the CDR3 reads TGCGCCAGCACCGAACAGTCTAGCACAGATACGCAGTATTTT.

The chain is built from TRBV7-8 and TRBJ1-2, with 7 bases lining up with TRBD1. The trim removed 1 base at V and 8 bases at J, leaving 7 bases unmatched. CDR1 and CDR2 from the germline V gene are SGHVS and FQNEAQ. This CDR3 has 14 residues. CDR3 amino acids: CASSLEQGYGGYTF. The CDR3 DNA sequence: TGTGCCAGCAGCTTAGAACAGGGGTACGGGGGCTACACCTTC.

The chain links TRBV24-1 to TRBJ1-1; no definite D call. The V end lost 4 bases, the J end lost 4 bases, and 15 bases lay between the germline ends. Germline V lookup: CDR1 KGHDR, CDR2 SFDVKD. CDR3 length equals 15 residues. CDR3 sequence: CATSDPRSGSTEAFF. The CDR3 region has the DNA TGTGCCACCAGTGACCCCAGGAGCGGGAGCACTGAAGCTTTCTTT.

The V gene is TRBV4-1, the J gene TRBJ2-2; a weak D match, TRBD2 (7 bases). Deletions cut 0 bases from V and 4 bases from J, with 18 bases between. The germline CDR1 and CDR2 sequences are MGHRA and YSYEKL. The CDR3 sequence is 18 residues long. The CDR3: CASSQDSGKRGGTGELFF. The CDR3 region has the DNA TGCGCCAGCAGCCAAGACTCAGGGAAAAGGGGGGGCACCGGGGAGCTGTTTTTT.

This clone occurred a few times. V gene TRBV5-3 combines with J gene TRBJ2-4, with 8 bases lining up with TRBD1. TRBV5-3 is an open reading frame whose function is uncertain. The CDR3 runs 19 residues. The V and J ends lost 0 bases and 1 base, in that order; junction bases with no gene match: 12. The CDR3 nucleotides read TGTGCCAGAAGCTTGGTTTTGCGTACAGGGGGATTGGCCAAAAACATTCAGTACTTC. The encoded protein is CARSLVLRTGGLAKNIQYF.

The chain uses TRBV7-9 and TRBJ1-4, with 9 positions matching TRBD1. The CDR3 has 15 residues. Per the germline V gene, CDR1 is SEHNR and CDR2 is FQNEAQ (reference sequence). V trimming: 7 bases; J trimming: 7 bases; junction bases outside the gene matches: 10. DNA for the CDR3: TGTGCCAGCAACACGGGTGGGACAGGGCTTGAAAAACTGTTTTTT. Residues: CASNTGGTGLEKLFF.

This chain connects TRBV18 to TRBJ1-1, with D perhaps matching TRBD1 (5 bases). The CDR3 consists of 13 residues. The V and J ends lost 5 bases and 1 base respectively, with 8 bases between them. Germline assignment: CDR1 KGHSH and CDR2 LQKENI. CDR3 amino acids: CASSVQENTEAFF. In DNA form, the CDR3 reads TGTGCCAGCTCAGTACAGGAGAACACTGAAGCTTTCTTT.

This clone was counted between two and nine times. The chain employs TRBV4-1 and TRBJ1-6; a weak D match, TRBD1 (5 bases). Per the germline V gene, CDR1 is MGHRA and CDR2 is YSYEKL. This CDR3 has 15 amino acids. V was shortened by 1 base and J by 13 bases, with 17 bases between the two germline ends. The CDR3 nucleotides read TGCGCCAGCAGCCAAGTAGGGAATGAGGGGAGGCCCCTCCACTTT. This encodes CASSQVGNEGRPLHF.

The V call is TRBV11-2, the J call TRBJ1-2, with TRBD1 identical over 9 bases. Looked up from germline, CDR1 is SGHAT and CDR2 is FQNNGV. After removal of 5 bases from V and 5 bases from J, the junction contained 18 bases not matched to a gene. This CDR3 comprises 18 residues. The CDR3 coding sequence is TGTGCCAGCAGCCTCATTGGCGGCGACAGGGGGACTCGGTATGGCTACACCTTC. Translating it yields CASSLIGGDRGTRYGYTF.

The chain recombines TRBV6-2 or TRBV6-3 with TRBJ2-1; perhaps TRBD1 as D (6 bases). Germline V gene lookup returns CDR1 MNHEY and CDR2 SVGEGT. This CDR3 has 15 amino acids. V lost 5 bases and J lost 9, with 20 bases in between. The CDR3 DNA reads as TGTGCCAGCAGTATAAGACAGGCCCTCATAGGTGAGCAGTTCTTC. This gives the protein CASSIRQALIGEQFF.